The entry below describes one TCR beta chain. This sample is drawn from a study of cytomegalovirus exposure and HLA in healthy donors. Trimming cost V 2 bases and J 6 bases; bases outside gene matches: 6. The CDR3 spans 15 residues. Germline loops: CDR1 SGHRS, CDR2 YFSETQ. The PCR ran on 60 Vbeta and 13 Jbeta primers. Repertoires were generated with immunoSEQ multiplex PCR, while TCRdb's copy carries only in-frame clones and drops some. The sample records approximately 200,000 clones, more than 70% being singletons. The receptor comes from a human donor in good health. The sequenced sample was PBMCs. This sequence joins TRBV5-1 and TRBJ1-5; 9 bases agree with TRBD1. CDR3 DNA: TGCGCCAGCAGCTTCCTGGACAGGGGAGGTCAGCCCCAGCATTTT. This codes for CASSFLDRGGQPQHF. The full variable domain, rest sourced from reference TRBV5-1 and TRBJ1-5, is KAGVTQTPRYLIKTRGQQVTLSCSPISGHRSVSWYQQTPGQGLQFLFEYFSETQRNKGNFPGRFSGRQFSNSRSEMNVSTLELGDSALYLCASSFLDRGGQPQHFGDGTRLSIL.